These 14 T cell receptor beta chains were sequenced from one sample in a study of molecular identifiers for immune sequencing clone quantification. TCRdb recomputed calls from the PCR reads with MiXCR, one row per CDR3 protein. The sample holds over 600,000 distinct CDR3 sequences; about 20% are singletons and the top ten take under 0.95%. The sequenced material came from naive CD8+ T cells from blood, with Jurkat cell RNA spiked in. Subset meaning: FACS-sorted CD8+CD4-CCR7+CD45RA+ naive T cells. Receptor source: a human donor in good health. Some libraries in this study had Jurkat cell RNA spiked in.

This clonotype was seen repeatedly, ten times or more. The chain carries TRBV6-5 and TRBJ1-4; no clear D. Trimming left V 6 bases short and J 8 bases short, with 28 bases between. Germline CDR1 and CDR2: MNHEY and SVGAGI. This CDR3 has 18 amino acids. The CDR3 DNA is TGTGCCAGCAGCCCCCAAGCGGCCGGGGTGTGGCTGGAGGAAAAACTGTTTTTT. Protein product: CASSPQAAGVWLEEKLFF.

The chain carries TRBV7-9 and TRBJ2-7; the match to TRBD2 covers 10 bases. Germline loops: CDR1 SEHNR, CDR2 FQNEAQ (reference sequence). This CDR3 is built from 16 residues. V shed 7 bases, J shed 3 bases, and the junction held 12 bases outside the gene matches. CDR3 coding DNA: TGTGCCAGCACCCCCCTTCCACTAGCGGGAAACTACGAGCAGTACTTC. Translating it yields CASTPLPLAGNYEQYF.

This clonotype was seen many times. The chain joins TRBV3-1 to TRBJ2-2, with a possible D match to TRBD1 (5 bases). Germline CDR1 reads LGHDT; CDR2 reads YNNKEL (reference sequence). Between the trimmed V and J ends, which lost 0 bases and 4 bases, there was a span of 15 bases. This CDR3 is built from 17 residues. The CDR3, as DNA: TGTGCCAGCAGCCAAGAAAGGGTTGACAGCCCCACCGGGGAGCTGTTTTTT. Protein product: CASSQERVDSPTGELFF.

This clonotype was picked up many times. This chain links TRBV7-9 with TRBJ2-2; 7 positions agree with TRBD2. The CDR3 totals 20 residues. Per germline, CDR1 SEHNR and CDR2 FQNEAQ (reference sequence). Trimming at V came to 5 bases and at J to 3 bases, leaving 21 bases not matched to a gene. This chain's CDR3 is CASSPPPASGLTSYTGELFF. The CDR3 coding sequence is TGTGCCAGCAGCCCGCCGCCGGCTAGCGGACTCACCTCCTACACCGGGGAGCTGTTTTTT.

This clonotype was seen only a few times. This chain uses TRBV10-2 with TRBJ1-1, with D unclear. Trimming removed 1 base at V and 6 bases at J, with 6 bases between. Germline V gene data show CDR1 as WSHSY and CDR2 as SAAADI. This CDR3 spans 12 amino acids. The CDR3 nucleotides are TGCGCCAGCAGTGAGTTGGGAGCTGAAGCTTTCTTT. Its protein is CASSELGAEAFF.

On this clonotype: With a much larger clone just one base away, this may be a read error. The CDR3 reads CSSSSETSGGAETQYF. DNA of the CDR3: TGTTCCAGCAGTTCGGAGACTAGCGGGGGGGCGGAGACCCAGTACTTC. The gene calls are TRBV12-3 or TRBV12-4 and TRBJ2-5; TRBD2 aligns across 14 bases. There are 16 residues in the CDR3.

This clonotype has a count of ten or more. The rearrangement joins TRBV19 to TRBJ2-3; D assignment may be TRBD1 or TRBD2 (5 bases each). Trimming shortened V by 5 bases and J by 2 bases, and 11 bases separated the two germline ends. Germline loops: CDR1 LNHDA, CDR2 SQIVND (reference sequence). The CDR3 spans 14 residues. The CDR3 loop is CASSPGPLTDTQYF. The CDR3 DNA sequence: TGTGCCAGTAGTCCGGGGCCCCTCACAGATACGCAGTATTTT.

The sample holds many counts of this clonotype. The rearrangement joins TRBV7-9 to TRBJ1-2; D remains unclear. V was pared by 8 bases and J by 7 bases, with 20 bases between. The germline gives CDR1 SEHNR, CDR2 FQNEAQ (reference sequence). The CDR3 runs to 14 residues. CDR3 in DNA: TGTGCCAGCGCCCCCAACGACGGGATTCCTGGCTACACCTTC. Amino acids: CASAPNDGIPGYTF.

This clonotype has ten or more counts. The chain couples TRBV12-5 to TRBJ2-6; perhaps TRBD2 as D (7 bases). This CDR3 contains 18 residues. V dropped 2 bases and J dropped 2 bases, with 16 bases sitting between them. The germline gives CDR1 LGHNT, CDR2 FRNRAP. The CDR3 DNA sequence: TGTGCTAGTGGTTTGTATCTCGGGGGGCCAGCTGGGGCCAACGTCCTGACTTTC. This translates into CASGLYLGGPAGANVLTF.

The chain combines TRBV10-3 with TRBJ1-1; 7 bases line up with TRBD1. V dropped 9 bases and J dropped 0; count of bases not matched to a gene: 10. This CDR3 has 15 amino acids. The germline V gene encodes CDR1 ENHRY and CDR2 SYGVKD. This CDR3 reads CAIARQGGMNTEAFF. CDR3 sequence (DNA): TGTGCCATAGCCAGACAGGGAGGCATGAACACTGAAGCTTTCTTT.

The genes are TRBV6-2 or TRBV6-3 and TRBJ2-3; 12 bases are a match to TRBD2. V trimming: 2 bases; J trimming: 6 bases; junction bases outside the gene matches: 6. The CDR3 has 16 residues. Germline V CDR1 and CDR2: MNHEY, SVGEGT. CDR3 loop: CASSYLLAGGPDTQYF. DNA of the CDR3: TGTGCCAGCAGTTACCTCCTAGCGGGAGGGCCGGATACGCAGTATTTT.

This clonotype was picked up many times. The gene calls are TRBV14 and TRBJ2-5, with D possibly being TRBD2 (5 bases). Germline loops: CDR1 SGHDN, CDR2 FVKESK. V shed 0 bases and J shed 0 bases, with 17 bases lying between them. CDR3 length: 18 amino acids. CDR3 sequence (DNA): TGTGCCAGCAGCCAAGATAATCTCGGGGAAGGGTACCAAGAGACCCAGTACTTC. This gives the protein CASSQDNLGEGYQETQYF.

A remark on this clonotype: This may stem from a read error, because a much larger clone lies one nucleotide away. As the CDR3 is not closed by the conserved phenylalanine or tryptophan, this likely results from a read error. This chain links TRBV6-2 or TRBV6-3 with TRBJ1-5; D gene ambiguous. V was pared by 10 bases and J by 1 base, with 14 bases between. The germline gives CDR1 MNHEY, CDR2 SVGEGT. The CDR3 is 14 residues long. The CDR3 nucleotides are TGTGCCACCACCGGGGTCATGAGCAATCAGCCCCAGCATCTT. Amino acid sequence: CATTGVMSNQPQHL.

With respect to this clonotype: A much larger clone lies a single base off, so this may be a read error. The V call is TRBV29-1, the J call TRBJ2-7; D is unclear. The CDR3 is 12 residues long. The germline CDR1 and CDR2 sequences are SQVTM and ANQGSEA. V was clipped by 2 bases and J by 3 bases, with 8 bases between them. In DNA form, the CDR3 reads TGCAGCGTTGAAAAGGGTGACTACGAGCAGTACTTC. Its protein is CSVEKGDYEQYF.